What follows is one T cell receptor beta chain and its context. This record comes from a study of blood T cell repertoires in COVID-19. Study in general: Sources were T cells, B-cell-depleted T cells, or PBMCs; the material itself was cDNA or gDNA.

The CDR3 has 16 residues. The germline V gene has CDR1 SEHNR and CDR2 FQNEAQ (reference sequence). After removal of 4 bases from V and 2 bases from J, the junction contained 10 bases not matched to a gene. The assay was immunoSEQ multiplex PCR, and TCRdb's table has in-frame clones only and misses some. The sample carries about 42,000 clones, roughly 80% recorded once. The sequence was collected from a woman in her 70s with acute or convalescent COVID-19. The genes are TRBV7-9 and TRBJ2-5; TRBD1 agrees at 7 bases. Source material: peripheral blood. The chain's CDR3 is CASSSPRDSNQETQYF. The CDR3 DNA sequence: TGTGCCAGCAGCTCGCCCCGGGACAGTAATCAAGAGACCCAGTACTTC.